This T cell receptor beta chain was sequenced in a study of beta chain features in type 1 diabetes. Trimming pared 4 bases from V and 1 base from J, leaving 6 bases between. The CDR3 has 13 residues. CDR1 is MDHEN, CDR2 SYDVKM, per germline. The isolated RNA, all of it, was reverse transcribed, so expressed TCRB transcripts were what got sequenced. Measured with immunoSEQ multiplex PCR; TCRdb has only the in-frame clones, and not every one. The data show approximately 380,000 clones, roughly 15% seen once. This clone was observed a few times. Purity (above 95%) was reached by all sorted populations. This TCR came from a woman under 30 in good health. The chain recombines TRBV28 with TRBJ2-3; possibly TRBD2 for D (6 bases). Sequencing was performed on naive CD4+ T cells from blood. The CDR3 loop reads CASSWGGTDTQYF. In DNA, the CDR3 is TGTGCCAGCAGTTGGGGGGGCACAGATACGCAGTATTTT.